This passage covers 15 T cell receptor beta chains from one sample sequenced in a study of tumor-infiltrating lymphocytes in localized non-small cell lung cancer (TCRdb year 2021). The receptor library was made with the immunoSEQ multiplex PCR assay. TCRdb provides this immuneACCESS table in a form limited to in-frame rearrangements. Some clones are lacking; in checked studies, under half of them reflect an unresolved V gene, and why the rest are absent is not known. The sample has some 10,000 clones on record, around 70% of them singletons. The ten largest clones capture more than 20% of the sample. Sequenced sample: lung tumor tissue. The source of these receptors is a human donor with non-small cell lung cancer.

The gene calls are TRBV6-5 and TRBJ1-4; D is unclear. CDR1 and CDR2 from the germline V gene are MNHEY and SVGAGI. Trimming shortened V by 6 bases and J by 7 bases, and 12 bases separated the two germline ends. The CDR3 runs 13 residues. Here the CDR3 reads CASSSPNGEKLFF. CDR3 DNA sequence: TGTGCCAGCAGCTCGCCCAACGGTGAAAAACTGTTTTTT.

This chain joins TRBV5-1 and TRBJ1-4; 8 nucleotides line up with TRBD1. Trimming at V came to 0 bases and at J to 8 bases, leaving 3 bases not matched to a gene. The CDR3 contains 14 residues. Germline CDR1 SGHRS, CDR2 YFSETQ. CDR3 residues: CASSLGQGMEKLFF. CDR3 sequence (DNA): TGCGCCAGCAGCTTGGGACAGGGGATGGAAAAACTGTTTTTT. The whole variable domain, filled in from reference TRBV5-1 and TRBJ1-4, reads KAGVTQTPRYLIKTRGQQVTLSCSPISGHRSVSWYQQTPGQGLQFLFEYFSETQRNKGNFPGRFSGRQFSNSRSEMNVSTLELGDSALYLCASSLGQGMEKLFFGSGTQLSVL.

This clone is medium-sized in the sample. This chain connects TRBV9 to TRBJ1-1; D remains unclear. CDR1 SGDLS and CDR2 YYNGEE come from the germline V gene. Between the trimmed V and J ends, which lost 3 bases and 0 bases, there was a span of 12 bases. The CDR3 covers 15 residues. CDR3 protein: CASSARTSMNTEAFF. The CDR3 bases are TGTGCCAGCAGCGCAAGGACTAGCATGAACACTGAAGCTTTCTTT.

The chain joins TRBV6-5 to TRBJ1-1; D is perhaps TRBD1 (5 bases). The CDR3 runs 15 residues. The V and J ends lost 2 bases and 3 bases respectively, with 13 bases between them. CDR1 MNHEY and CDR2 SVGAGI come from the germline V gene. The DNA of the CDR3 is TGTGCCAGCAGTTACGACAGCGGGGAGGACACTGAAGCTTTCTTT. Translated: CASSYDSGEDTEAFF.

This rearrangement joins TRBV2 to TRBJ2-3; no firm D call. The CDR3 has 13 residues. Germline values: CDR1 SNHLY, CDR2 FYNNEI. V lost 3 bases and J lost 3, with 7 bases in between. CDR3 nucleotides: TGTGCCAGCAGTGATATGGGGACAGATACGCAGTATTTT. Encoded protein: CASSDMGTDTQYF.

V is TRBV7-8 and J is TRBJ1-1; 9 bases align to TRBD1. CDR3 length: 15 residues. The V segment lost 5 bases and the J segment 1 base; nucleotides outside the gene matches: 5. The V gene's germline CDR1 is SGHVS and CDR2 FQNEAQ. The CDR3 loop is CASSHPGQGNTEAFF. Here the CDR3 DNA reads TGTGCCAGCAGCCATCCGGGACAGGGGAACACTGAAGCTTTCTTT.

This chain links TRBV2 with TRBJ1-2; D remains unclear. Trimming removed 6 bases at V and 3 bases at J, with 11 bases between. The CDR3 contains 13 residues. CDR1 is SNHLY, CDR2 FYNNEI, per germline. The CDR3, as DNA: TGTGCCAGCAGCGTGACCGCTGACTATGGCTACACCTTC. Its protein is CASSVTADYGYTF.

The rearrangement links TRBV7-2 to TRBJ2-5; D gene uncertain. This CDR3 has 14 residues. Germline V gives CDR1 SGHTA, CDR2 FQGNSA. Deletions cut 2 bases from V and 3 bases from J, with 10 bases between. The CDR3 region has the DNA TGTGCCAGCAGCTTAAACTTGGGGAAAGAGACCCAGTACTTC. Protein product: CASSLNLGKETQYF.

This chain connects TRBV5-1 to TRBJ2-7, with TRBD1 as a possible D gene (7 bases). CDR3 length: 14 residues. V lost 5 bases to trimming and J lost 1 base, with 13 bases between them. Germline V gives CDR1 SGHRS, CDR2 YFSETQ. CDR3 sequence (DNA): TGCGCCAGCAGAGAACCAGGGGGGTCCTACGAGCAGTACTTC. Translating gives CASREPGGSYEQYF.

The J gene is TRBJ1-2, the V gene TRBV5-1, with a possible D match to TRBD1 (6 bases). The V end was cut by 0 bases, the J end by 7 bases, with 13 bases between. The CDR3 loop spans 14 amino acids. Germline CDR1 and CDR2: SGHRS and YFSETQ. The CDR3 loop is CASSLDGGRVGYTF. CDR3 DNA: TGCGCCAGCAGCTTGGACGGGGGGCGCGTTGGCTACACCTTC.

The V gene is TRBV5-1, the J gene TRBJ1-2, with a weak D call TRBD1 (6 bases). Deletions cut 0 bases from V and 2 bases from J, with 11 bases between. The CDR3 loop spans 15 amino acids. Per the germline V gene, CDR1 is SGHRS and CDR2 is YFSETQ. The DNA for the CDR3 is TGCGCCAGCAGCTTGGGTCGGACAGCAAACTATGGCTACACCTTC. This gives the protein CASSLGRTANYGYTF.

This chain links TRBV5-4 with TRBJ2-2, with 8 positions matching TRBD1. The CDR3 loop spans 17 amino acids. Germline CDR1 SGHNT, CDR2 YYREEE (reference sequence). Unmatched junction bases numbered 10, after V lost 3 bases and J lost 3 bases. The CDR3 DNA follows: TGTGCCAGCAGCTCGCCCCTATACAGGGGGGACACCGGGGAGCTGTTTTTT. Amino acids: CASSSPLYRGDTGELFF.

V gene TRBV7-2 combines with J gene TRBJ1-3; no definite D call. The germline gives CDR1 SGHTA, CDR2 FQGNSA. This CDR3 comprises 15 residues. V was pared by 1 base and J by 3 bases, with 10 bases between. As DNA, the CDR3 is TGTGCCAGCAGCTTAGGGGTGTCGGGTGGAAACACCATATATTTT. This encodes CASSLGVSGGNTIYF.

The chain carries TRBV10-1 and TRBJ1-1; D not resolved. Deletions cut 3 bases from V and 1 base from J, with 6 bases between. Germline CDR1 and CDR2: WNHNN and SYGVQD (reference sequence). This CDR3 has 13 amino acids. The CDR3 nucleotides read TGCGCCAGCAGTGAAAGGAGGAACACTGAAGCTTTCTTT. It is translated as CASSERRNTEAFF.

This clone is medium-sized. V and J are TRBV27 and TRBJ2-3; D possibly corresponds to TRBD1 (5 bases). Germline V CDR1 and CDR2: MNHEY, SMNVEV (reference sequence). The CDR3 extends over 15 amino acids. Trimming removed 4 bases from V and 0 bases from J, with 11 bases in between. In nucleotides, the CDR3 is TGTGCCAGCAGTTCCCGACAGCACAGCACAGATACGCAGTATTTT. Encoded protein: CASSSRQHSTDTQYF.